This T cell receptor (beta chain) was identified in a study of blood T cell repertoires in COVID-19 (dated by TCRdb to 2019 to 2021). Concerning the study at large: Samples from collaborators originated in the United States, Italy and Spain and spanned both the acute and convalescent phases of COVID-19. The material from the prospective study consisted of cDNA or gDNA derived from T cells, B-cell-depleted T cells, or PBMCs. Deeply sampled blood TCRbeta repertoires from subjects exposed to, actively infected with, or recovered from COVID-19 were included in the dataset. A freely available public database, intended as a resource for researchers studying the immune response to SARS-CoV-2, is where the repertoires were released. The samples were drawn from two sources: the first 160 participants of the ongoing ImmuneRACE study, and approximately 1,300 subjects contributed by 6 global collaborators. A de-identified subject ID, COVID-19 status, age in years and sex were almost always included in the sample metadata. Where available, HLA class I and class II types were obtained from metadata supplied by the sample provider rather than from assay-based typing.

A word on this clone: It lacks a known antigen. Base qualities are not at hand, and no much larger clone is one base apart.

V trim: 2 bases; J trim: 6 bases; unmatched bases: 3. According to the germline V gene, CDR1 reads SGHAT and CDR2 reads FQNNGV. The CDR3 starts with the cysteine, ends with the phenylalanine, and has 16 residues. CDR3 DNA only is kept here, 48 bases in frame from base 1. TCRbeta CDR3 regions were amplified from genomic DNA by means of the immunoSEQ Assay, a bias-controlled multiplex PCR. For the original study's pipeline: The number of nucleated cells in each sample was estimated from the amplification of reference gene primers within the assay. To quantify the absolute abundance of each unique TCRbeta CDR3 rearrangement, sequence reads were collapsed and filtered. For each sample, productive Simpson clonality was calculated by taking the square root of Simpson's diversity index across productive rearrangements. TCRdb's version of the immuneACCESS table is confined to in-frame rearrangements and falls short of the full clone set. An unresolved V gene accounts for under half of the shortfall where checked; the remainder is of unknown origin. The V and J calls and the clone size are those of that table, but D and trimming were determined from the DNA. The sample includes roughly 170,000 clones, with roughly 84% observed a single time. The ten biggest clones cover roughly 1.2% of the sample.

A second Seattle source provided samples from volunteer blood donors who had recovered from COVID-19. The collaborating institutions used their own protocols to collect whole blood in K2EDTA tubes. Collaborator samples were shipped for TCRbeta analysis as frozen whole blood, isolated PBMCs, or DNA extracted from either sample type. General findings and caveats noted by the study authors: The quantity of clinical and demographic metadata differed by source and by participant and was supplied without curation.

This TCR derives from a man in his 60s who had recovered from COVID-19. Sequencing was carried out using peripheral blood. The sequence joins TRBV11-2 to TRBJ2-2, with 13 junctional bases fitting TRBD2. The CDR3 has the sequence CASSLRLAGGSGELFF. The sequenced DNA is TGTGCCAGCAGCTTAAGACTAGCGGGGGGATCCGGGGAGCTGTTTTTT.